The rows below give T cell receptor beta chains drawn from one sample of a study of memory CD4+ T cells and cytomegalovirus serostatus. The data were produced by immunoSEQ multiplex PCR, yet TCRdb's version contains in-frame clones alone and is incomplete. The sample has around 50,000 clones; under 80% are singletons. The sample comprised memory CD4+ T cells from blood. The receptors were gathered from an adult in good health and CMV-seronegative. Both conserved end residues are part of each CDR3. D genes are given only for firm matches.

DNA | CDR3 | V | D | J
TGTGCCAGCAGCCCGGGCCGGATGTACACAGATACGCAGTATTTT | CASSPGRMYTDTQYF | TRBV11-3 | - | TRBJ2-3
TGCAGCGTCGTGTTTAGGGTTTTCGGGGCTAACACAGATACGCAGTATTTT | CSVVFRVFGANTDTQYF | TRBV29-1 | - | TRBJ2-3
TGTGCCAGCAGCGTAAATAGCGGGATTTACAATGAGCAGTTCTTC | CASSVNSGIYNEQFF | TRBV9 | TRBD2 | TRBJ2-1
TGTGCCAGCACCATTGGACGGAAACTGTTTTTT | CASTIGRKLFF | TRBV6-1 | - | TRBJ1-4
TGTGCCAGCAGCCGAGAATTACTAGCGGGAGTCGGCACCGGGGAGCTGTTTTTT | CASSRELLAGVGTGELFF | TRBV4-2 | TRBD2 | TRBJ2-2
TGTGCCAGCAGTGAAGTTCGCGGGAGGGCCTACGAGCAGTACTTC | CASSEVRGRAYEQYF | TRBV6-1 | TRBD2 | TRBJ2-7
TGTGCCAGCAGTAAAGGGGGACAGGGGGCAAGGGAGCAGTTCTTC | CASSKGGQGAREQFF | TRBV2 | TRBD1 | TRBJ2-1
TGTGCCAGCTCACCATTCGGACAGGGAATCACAGATACGCAGTATTTT | CASSPFGQGITDTQYF | TRBV18 | TRBD1 | TRBJ2-3
TGCAGCGTTGAAACTAGCGGTTACACAGATACGCAGTATTTT | CSVETSGYTDTQYF | TRBV29-1 | TRBD2 | TRBJ2-3
TGTGCCAGCAGTGAGGAGGGAGCCTACGAGCAGTACTTC | CASSEEGAYEQYF | TRBV2 | - | TRBJ2-7
TGTGCCAGCAGCGTAGGGGCGGGAGGTCTTAAAGATGAGCAGTTCTTC | CASSVGAGGLKDEQFF | TRBV9 | TRBD2 | TRBJ2-1
TGTGCCAGCAGTCATCAGGGTGGGGGGGAGCTGTTTTTT | CASSHQGGGELFF | TRBV6-5 | - | TRBJ2-2
TGTGCCAGCAGCTTAGAACTAGAGCAGTTCTTC | CASSLELEQFF | TRBV7-8 | - | TRBJ2-1
TGTGCCTGGACAGCGGGGGCTACCTACAATGAGCAGTTCTTC | CAWTAGATYNEQFF | TRBV30 | TRBD2 | TRBJ2-1
TGCAGTGCTAGCTACTACGAGCAGTACTTC | CSASYYEQYF | TRBV20-1 | - | TRBJ2-7